The 29 T cell receptor beta chains below come from one sample, sequenced in a study of T cell responses to AZD1222 COVID-19 vaccine (dated by TCRdb to the early 2020s). The time point label, as the study defines it: baseline before first vaccination. The library was obtained by the immunoSEQ multiplex PCR assay. The source is immuneACCESS, and TCRdb retained only in-frame sequences with V and J called. Part of the clones is not carried over; for the studies checked, unresolved V genes explain less than half of this, and the remainder is unexplained. A total of approximately 79,000 clones appear in this sample, about 86% of them only once. The biggest ten clones account for about 7.7% of the sample. Sequences were derived from peripheral blood, sampled on day 0 of AZD1222 vaccination. The receptors stem from an adult in good health.

V and J are TRBV5-1 and TRBJ1-3; a weak D match, TRBD1 (6 bases). The V and J ends lost 4 bases and 3 bases respectively, with 17 bases between them. The CDR3 runs to 16 residues. Germline V lookup: CDR1 SGHRS, CDR2 YFSETQ. The CDR3 loop is CASSPSIGGGGNTIYF. CDR3 nucleotide sequence: TGCGCCAGCAGCCCTAGTATAGGGGGAGGTGGAAACACCATATATTTT. Variable domain in full (rest from reference TRBV5-1 and TRBJ1-3): KAGVTQTPRYLIKTRGQQVTLSCSPISGHRSVSWYQQTPGQGLQFLFEYFSETQRNKGNFPGRFSGRQFSNSRSEMNVSTLELGDSALYLCASSPSIGGGGNTIYFGEGSWLTVV.

The sample holds a few counts of this clone. The chain combines TRBV12-3 or TRBV12-4 with TRBJ2-4, with D hard to call. The CDR3 contains 13 residues. V shed 2 bases and J shed 3 bases, with 5 bases lying between them. As DNA, the CDR3 is TGTGCCAGCAGTTTATGGGGCAAAAACATTCAGTACTTC. This encodes CASSLWGKNIQYF.

The chain is built from TRBV18 and TRBJ1-5; TRBD1 might be the D (6 bases). Germline V gives CDR1 KGHSH, CDR2 LQKENI. V shed 3 bases and J shed 6 bases, with 15 bases lying between them. CDR3 size: 15 residues. CDR3 loop: CASSPQGQGSQPQHF. In nucleotides, the CDR3 is TGTGCCAGCTCACCTCAGGGGCAGGGGTCTCAGCCCCAGCATTTT.

The chain is built from TRBV7-7 and TRBJ2-1; D is tentatively TRBD1 or TRBD2 (6 bases each). Germline CDR1 and CDR2: SSHAT and FNYEAQ (reference sequence). The germline V and J ends were trimmed by 5 bases and 7 bases, with 21 bases remaining between them. The CDR3 covers 16 residues. CDR3 DNA sequence: TGTGCCAGCAGCCCCCAGGGGAGGAGGCAATATAATGAGCAGTTCTTC. It translates to CASSPQGRRQYNEQFF.

The chain uses TRBV13 and TRBJ2-2, with D unresolved. This CDR3 spans 16 amino acids. CDR1 PRHDT and CDR2 FYEKMQ come from the germline V gene (reference sequence). V shed 0 bases and J shed 3 bases, with 11 bases lying between them. The CDR3 here is CASSLGRGRYTGELFF. CDR3 DNA: TGTGCCAGCAGCTTAGGCCGCGGCAGATACACCGGGGAGCTGTTTTTT.

The J gene is TRBJ2-3, the V gene TRBV9; 9 bases are shared with TRBD2. CDR1 is SGDLS and CDR2 is YYNGEE in the germline V gene. This CDR3 comprises 13 residues. Germline trimming cut 8 bases from V and 5 bases from J; bases unmatched to any gene: 6. The CDR3 spells CASGSGSGDTQYF. The DNA for the CDR3 is TGTGCCAGTGGTAGCGGGAGTGGAGATACGCAGTATTTT.

This clone was detected once. This rearrangement joins TRBV12-5 to TRBJ2-1, with TRBD1 identical over 7 bases. The CDR3 runs 14 residues. Germline-derived CDR1 and CDR2 are LGHNT and FRNRAP. V shed 5 bases, J shed 2 bases, and the junction held 3 bases outside the gene matches. This chain's CDR3 is CASGPGQAYNEQFF. The CDR3 coding sequence is TGTGCTAGTGGTCCCGGACAGGCCTACAATGAGCAGTTCTTC.

The chain is built from TRBV29-1 and TRBJ2-1; 12 bases match TRBD1. The junction had 10 bases not matched to a gene; V was cut back by 8 bases and J by 8 bases. Germline CDR1 reads SQVTM; CDR2 reads ANQGSEA. The CDR3 has 14 amino acids. The CDR3, as DNA: TGCAGCTTACTAGGGACAGGGGGCGGGGATGAGCAGTTCTTC. Protein sequence: CSLLGTGGGDEQFF.

The chain links TRBV7-8 to TRBJ2-5; 9 bases fit TRBD2. Trimming took 1 base from V and 4 from J; bases not matched to a gene: 10. In germline, CDR1 is SGHVS, CDR2 FQNEAQ. There are 17 residues in the CDR3. The CDR3 bases are TGTGCCAGCAGCTTAGACTCGGCGGGAGGGTTGGGAGAGACCCAGTACTTC. As protein: CASSLDSAGGLGETQYF.

J is TRBJ2-3 and V is TRBV28, with no clear D. Germline loops: CDR1 MDHEN, CDR2 SYDVKM. The CDR3 is 14 residues long. V lost 3 bases to trimming and J lost 5 bases, with 12 bases between them. The CDR3 is CASSLGREVDTQYF. Written as DNA, the CDR3 is TGTGCCAGCAGTTTGGGCAGAGAAGTAGATACGCAGTATTTT.

This chain links TRBV28 with TRBJ1-5; 9 bases fit TRBD1. J gave up 6 bases and V 6 bases, and 3 bases lay outside the gene matches. This CDR3 contains 13 residues. Germline V gene lookup returns CDR1 MDHEN and CDR2 SYDVKM. This CDR3 is CASRTGGSQPQHF. The CDR3 nucleotides read TGTGCCAGCAGAACAGGGGGCAGTCAGCCCCAGCATTTT.

The chain uses TRBV6-4 and TRBJ1-5; D remains ambiguous. The CDR3 extends over 15 amino acids. CDR1 and CDR2 from the germline V gene are MRHNA and SNTAGT. Trimming pared 0 bases from V and 2 bases from J, leaving 8 bases between. The CDR3 DNA sequence: TGTGCCAGCAGTGACTCGAGGCAGGGCAATCAGCCCCAGCATTTT. This sequence encodes CASSDSRQGNQPQHF.

The V and J genes are TRBV6-5 and TRBJ1-1, with D unresolved. The V and J ends lost 2 bases and 1 base respectively, with 5 bases between them. CDR3 length: 13 residues. Germline V CDR1 and CDR2: MNHEY, SVGAGI. CDR3 nucleotides: TGTGCCAGCAGTTACCAAGGGAACACTGAAGCTTTCTTT. Translating it yields CASSYQGNTEAFF.

This clone has just one count. The chain carries TRBV29-1 and TRBJ1-2; TRBD1 aligns across 9 bases. Trimming at V came to 2 bases and at J to 8 bases, leaving 9 bases not matched to a gene. The CDR3 totals 14 residues. The germline CDR1 and CDR2 sequences are SQVTM and ANQGSEA. In DNA form, the CDR3 reads TGCAGCGTTGAACACCCCGACAGGGGGTTCGGCTACACCTTC. It is translated as CSVEHPDRGFGYTF.

Note on this clone: Sequence at one end of the junction differs from germline and may be a read error. The V gene is TRBV7-9, the J gene TRBJ2-1; D is possibly TRBD2 (10 bases). Germline V gene lookup returns CDR1 SEHNR and CDR2 FQNEAQ (reference sequence). This CDR3 has 17 amino acids. As DNA, the CDR3 is TGTGCGAGCAGGGACAGGGTGTCTAGCGGGAGACTAAATGAGCAGTTCTTC. Encoded protein: CASRDRVSSGRLNEQFF.

The rearrangement links TRBV18 to TRBJ1-2; D remains ambiguous. CDR1 and CDR2 (germline): KGHSH, LQKENI. The CDR3 runs 14 residues. The ends were cut back, 1 base at V and 3 bases at J, with 9 bases in the middle. CDR3 bases: TGTGCCAGCTCACCACGGGAGGGTGACTATGGCTACACCTTC. The encoded protein is CASSPREGDYGYTF.

This chain uses TRBV19 with TRBJ2-2; the D gene is possibly TRBD1 (5 bases). The V gene's germline CDR1 is LNHDA and CDR2 SQIVND (reference sequence). With 10 bases removed from V and 6 bases from J, the gap between germline ends came to 21 bases. There are 15 residues in the CDR3. The CDR3 here is CATRALGAVAGELFF. The CDR3 DNA follows: TGTGCCACCAGGGCCTTAGGGGCAGTTGCCGGGGAGCTGTTTTTT.

This chain joins TRBV3-1 (or the pseudogene TRBV3-2) and TRBJ2-2; perhaps TRBD2 as D (6 bases). Germline values: CDR1 LGHDT, CDR2 YNNKEL (reference sequence). There are 16 residues in the CDR3. V was clipped by 4 bases and J by 4 bases, with 16 bases between them. CDR3 nucleotides: TGTGCCAGCAGCCCACCGGGACTCCCGAGCACCGGGGAGCTGTTTTTT. Translation: CASSPPGLPSTGELFF.

DNA of the CDR3: TGTGCCAGCAGTCAGGGGGCTACTGAAGCTTTCTTT. It translates to CASSQGATEAFF. V gene TRBV27 combines with J gene TRBJ1-1; the match to TRBD1 covers 8 bases. The CDR3 extends over 12 amino acids. Germline V gene lookup returns CDR1 MNHEY and CDR2 SMNVEV (reference sequence). The V and J ends lost 5 bases and 5 bases, in that order; junction bases with no gene match: 1.

The chain links TRBV19 to TRBJ1-5; D gene unclear. Germline loops: CDR1 LNHDA, CDR2 SQIVND (reference sequence). Trimming removed 5 bases from V and 2 bases from J, with 13 bases in between. This CDR3 spans 15 amino acids. CDR3 loop: CASSWVFRGNQPQHF. Written as DNA, the CDR3 is TGTGCCAGTAGTTGGGTCTTCCGGGGCAATCAGCCCCAGCATTTT.

J is TRBJ2-1 and V is TRBV9, with 7 bases lining up with TRBD2. The trim removed 5 bases at V and 2 bases at J, leaving 4 bases unmatched. Germline V lookup: CDR1 SGDLS, CDR2 YYNGEE. The CDR3 contains 14 residues. The CDR3 DNA reads as TGTGCCAGCAGGGCCGGGACTACCTACAATGAGCAGTTCTTC. It specifies CASRAGTTYNEQFF.

The chain is built from TRBV11-2 and TRBJ1-1; D is unresolved. Germline V gene lookup returns CDR1 SGHAT and CDR2 FQNNGV. V was shortened by 5 bases and J by 1 base, with 8 bases between the two germline ends. The CDR3 length is 13 residues. Here the CDR3 DNA reads TGTGCCAGCAGCCTCGATAGGAACACTGAAGCTTTCTTT. Residues: CASSLDRNTEAFF.

J is TRBJ2-2 and V is TRBV19, with unresolved D. The CDR3 covers 13 residues. In germline, CDR1 is LNHDA, CDR2 SQIVND (reference sequence). Trimming took 3 bases from V and 3 from J, leaving 5 bases between them. CDR3 sequence: CASSISDTGELFF. The CDR3 coding sequence is TGTGCCAGTAGTATCTCAGACACCGGGGAGCTGTTTTTT.

This chain joins TRBV5-5 and TRBJ1-1; D not certain. Trimming stripped 3 bases from V and 1 base from J, with 10 bases between. The CDR3 has 14 residues. CDR1 and CDR2 (germline): SGHKS, YYEKEE (reference sequence). The CDR3, as DNA: TGTGCCAGCAGCTCAATCGATGCGAACACTGAAGCTTTCTTT. Protein: CASSSIDANTEAFF. The variable domain in full, completed from reference TRBV5-5 and TRBJ1-1, reads DAGVTQSPTHLIKTRGQQVTLRCSPISGHKSVSWYQQVLGQGPQFIFQYYEKEERGRGNFPDRFSARQFPNYSSELNVNALLLGDSALYLCASSSIDANTEAFFGQGTRLTVV.

This clone is a singleton in its sample. This sequence joins TRBV10-2 and TRBJ2-1, with 7 bases lining up with TRBD2. The germline V gene encodes CDR1 WSHSY and CDR2 SAAADI. Trimming took 8 bases from V and 3 from J; bases not matched to a gene: 7. The CDR3 extends over 14 amino acids. Here the CDR3 reads CASRRGSNYNEQFF. DNA of the CDR3: TGCGCCAGCCGTCGCGGGAGTAACTACAATGAGCAGTTCTTC.

The chain is built from TRBV20-1 and TRBJ2-7, with no clear D. Germline-derived CDR1 and CDR2 are DFQATT and SNEGSKA (reference sequence). The CDR3 spans 10 residues. V was trimmed by 3 bases and J by 10 bases, leaving 10 bases between them. CDR3 coding DNA: TGCAGTGCTAGGCAGGAAACTCAGTACTTC. As protein: CSARQETQYF.

The chain recombines TRBV14 with TRBJ2-1, with D possibly TRBD2 on 6 matching bases. CDR1 is SGHDN and CDR2 is FVKESK in the germline V gene. Trimming removed 2 bases at V and 12 bases at J, with 17 bases between. The CDR3 is 14 residues long. CDR3 sequence (DNA): TGTGCCAGCAGCCAATCTATGTGGCGGGACGGGCAGTTCTTC. Amino acid sequence: CASSQSMWRDGQFF.

This chain uses TRBV25-1 with TRBJ1-1; TRBD1 might be the D (6 bases). Germline CDR1 MGHDK, CDR2 SYGVNS. The CDR3 consists of 15 residues. Trimming shortened V by 0 bases and J by 11 bases, and 19 bases separated the two germline ends. The CDR3 DNA reads TGTGCCAGCAGTGAATATAGGGGGACTGCTGAACGGGCTTTCTTT. It specifies CASSEYRGTAERAFF.

This chain joins TRBV11-2 and TRBJ2-7, with TRBD1 matching over 10 bases. The J segment lost 4 bases and the V segment lost 5 bases, leaving 8 bases of the junction unmatched. The CDR3 extends over 15 amino acids. Looked up from germline, CDR1 is SGHAT and CDR2 is FQNNGV. The CDR3 spells CASSEEPGQGYEQYF. The CDR3 coding sequence is TGTGCCAGCAGCGAAGAACCGGGACAGGGGTACGAGCAGTACTTC.